A single sample is the source of the 11 T cell receptor beta chains below, sequenced in a study of T cells after yellow fever vaccination. TCRdb re-derived calls from the 5' RACE reads in MiXCR, one entry per CDR3 protein. In the table there are 300,000 or so distinct CDR3 sequences, roughly 8.4% of which are singletons. This sample comprised PBMCs, obtained roughly seven weeks after the first yellow fever vaccination. These receptors were taken from a man aged 18 to 30 who received the YFV17D yellow fever vaccine.

This clonotype turned up a few times. The V and J genes are TRBV7-2 and TRBJ1-5, with TRBD1 as a possible D gene (6 bases). The V gene lost 1 base and the J gene lost 6 bases, with 13 bases spanning the gap. The CDR3 consists of 15 residues. The V gene's germline CDR1 is SGHTA and CDR2 FQGNSA. CDR3 in DNA: TGTGCCAGCAGCTTAGTGGCAGGGGAAAGTCAGCCCCAGCATTTT. Protein sequence: CASSLVAGESQPQHF.

This rearrangement joins TRBV6-5 to TRBJ2-7; no reliable D call. Germline V gene sequence: CDR1 MNHEY, CDR2 SVGAGI. V shed 2 bases and J shed 1 base, with 9 bases lying between them. The CDR3 is 14 residues long. The CDR3: CASSYNSLSYEQYF. CDR3 DNA: TGTGCCAGCAGTTACAACAGCTTATCCTACGAGCAGTACTTC.

Only a few counts were recorded for this clonotype. This sequence joins TRBV4-3 and TRBJ2-7; no definite D call. The CDR3 totals 13 residues. V dropped 3 bases and J dropped 5 bases, with 11 bases sitting between them. CDR1 LGHNA and CDR2 YSLEER come from the germline V gene. CDR3 DNA: TGCGCCAGCAGCCAGAATGTAGGGCACGAGCAGTACGTC. Amino acids: CASSQNVGHEQYV.

There are a few counts of this clonotype. The rearrangement uses TRBV9 and TRBJ2-5; 11 bases map to TRBD2. The CDR3 consists of 18 residues. CDR1 and CDR2 (germline): SGDLS, YYNGEE. The V and J ends lost 0 bases and 4 bases, in that order; junction bases with no gene match: 11. This CDR3 is CASSVASLAGGLGETQYF. In DNA, the CDR3 is TGTGCCAGCAGCGTAGCTTCTCTAGCGGGGGGCCTCGGAGAGACCCAGTACTTC.

A few counts support this clonotype. The V and J genes are TRBV12-3 or TRBV12-4 and TRBJ1-2; D ambiguous. V was trimmed by 2 bases and J by 9 bases, leaving 13 bases between them. The CDR3 length is 13 residues. The CDR3 protein is CASSLFRVGSYTF. The CDR3, as DNA: TGTGCCAGCAGTTTATTCCGGGTGGGCAGCTACACCTTC.

V usage is TRBV9 and J usage is TRBJ2-4; possibly TRBD1 for D (5 bases). CDR1 SGDLS and CDR2 YYNGEE come from the germline V gene. V was trimmed by 2 bases and J by 0 bases, leaving 12 bases between them. The CDR3 runs to 16 residues. This chain's CDR3 is CASSVGAQLAKNIQYF. CDR3 sequence (DNA): TGTGCCAGCAGCGTTGGGGCACAGCTAGCCAAAAACATTCAGTACTTC.

This sequence joins TRBV5-1 and TRBJ2-1; D is unclear. CDR1 and CDR2 from the germline V gene are SGHRS and YFSETQ. Trimming stripped 0 bases from V and 5 bases from J, with 12 bases between. This CDR3 is 15 amino acids long. CDR3 amino acids: CASSLAVLSHNEQFF. As DNA, the CDR3 is TGCGCCAGCAGCTTGGCAGTACTTTCTCACAATGAGCAGTTCTTC.

V and J are TRBV7-2 and TRBJ1-6; TRBD1 is a possible D gene (5 bases). The V end lost 2 bases, the J end lost 15 bases, and 14 bases lay between the germline ends. The germline CDR1 and CDR2 sequences are SGHTA and FQGNSA. This CDR3 has 13 amino acids. The CDR3 loop is CASSLWVQERLHF. In DNA, the CDR3 is TGTGCCAGCAGCTTATGGGTACAGGAGCGCCTCCACTTT. Together with reference TRBV7-2 and TRBJ1-6, the CDR3 gives the full variable domain: GAGVSQSPSNKVTEKGKDVELRCDPISGHTALYWYRQSLGQGLEFLIYFQGNSAPDKSGLPSDRFSAERTGGSVSTLTIQRTQQEDSAVYLCASSLWVQERLHFGNGTRLTVT.

At least ten counts were recorded for this clonotype. The chain has TRBV7-2 and TRBJ2-6; D is unresolved. This CDR3 has 16 amino acids. The germline CDR1 and CDR2 sequences are SGHTA and FQGNSA. The V end lost 7 bases, the J end lost 0 bases, and 13 bases lay between the germline ends. This CDR3 reads CASTPQSASGANVLTF. The CDR3 DNA sequence: TGTGCCAGCACCCCGCAGTCGGCCTCTGGGGCCAACGTCCTGACTTTC.

This clonotype was counted only a few times. The genes are TRBV6-1 and TRBJ2-5, with 12 bases that match TRBD1. V lost 7 bases and J lost 6; bases outside the gene matches: 9. This CDR3 contains 15 residues. Germline CDR1 and CDR2: MNHNS and SASEGT. The CDR3 region has the DNA TGTGCCAGCAAAGCCGGGACAGGGGGCTTGCAGACCCAGTACTTC. It yields the protein CASKAGTGGLQTQYF.

This clonotype appeared a few times. V and J are TRBV20-1 and TRBJ2-1, with TRBD1 identical over 7 bases. The CDR3 spans 17 residues. CDR1 DFQATT and CDR2 SNEGSKA come from the germline V gene (reference sequence). The trim removed 1 base at V and 2 bases at J, leaving 11 bases unmatched. The CDR3 spells CSARGLTGAIAYNEQFF. Written as DNA, the CDR3 is TGCAGTGCTAGAGGCCTTACAGGGGCAATAGCCTACAATGAGCAGTTCTTC.